In this sample, the clone carrying this TCR beta chain turned up a few times. What it binds is unknown. This CDR3 has 13 amino acids. CDR1 and CDR2 from the germline V gene are SGHVS and FQNEAQ. V lost 6 bases and J lost 5, with 8 bases in between. This record comes from a study of cytomegalovirus exposure and HLA in healthy donors. Vbeta (60) and Jbeta (13) primers were used in the PCR. TCRdb keeps only in-frame clones here, not all; method: immunoSEQ multiplex PCR. The sample consists of approximately 100,000 clones, approximately 80% of them appearing once. Every donor was a healthy person donating bone marrow. Overall study findings and caveats: CMV serostatus alone was available as immune exposure information. The authors judged a highly shared variant cluster likely a sequencing artifact. Based on reports, TCR beta sequences accurately predicted HLA-A and HLA-B alleles for most subjects.

The sequenced material came from PBMCs. The chain couples TRBV7-8 to TRBJ1-6; no definite D call. The TCR comes from a man aged 40-50 years in good health and CMV-seropositive. This CDR3 is CASRQMDNSPLHF. The CDR3 DNA sequence: TGTGCCAGCAGACAAATGGATAATTCACCCCTCCACTTT. Complete variable domain (other parts from reference TRBV7-8 and TRBJ1-6): GAGVSQSPRYKVAKRGQDVALRCDPISGHVSLFWYQQALGQGPEFLTYFQNEAQLDKSGLPSDRFFAERPEGSVSTLKIQRTQQEDSAVYLCASRQMDNSPLHFGNGTRLTVT.